This T cell receptor (beta chain) comes out of a study of early T cells in non-severe SARS-CoV-2 infection. The wider study: Chains were not paired, and sequencing was done on bulk RNA from unsorted whole blood. Study results and limitations: A preference for anti-spike CD8 responses marked VDJdb matching, which missed private and CD4 specificities.

A remark on this clonotype: Its matching antigen is unknown.

The CDR3 contains 14 residues. Trimming took off 6 bases at V and 0 bases at J, with 10 bases between the two ends. The germline gives CDR1 MNHEY, CDR2 SMNVEV (reference sequence). Individually, cDNA molecules had unique molecular identifiers attached to them. TCRdb re-analysed the 5' RACE reads in MiXCR, keeping a single row per CDR3 protein. The profile shows under 70,000 distinct CDR3 sequences, roughly an eighth of them singletons. The sample was whole blood. This sequence joins TRBV27 and TRBJ2-3; weak D call: TRBD2 (5 bases). The receptor was derived from an adult who was a healthcare worker with PCR-confirmed SARS-CoV-2 infection or an uninfected control (not recorded which). Here the CDR3 reads CASRTLGSTDTQYF. Here the CDR3 DNA reads TGTGCCAGCAGGACACTAGGAAGCACAGATACGCAGTATTTT.